This entry lists 5 T cell receptor beta chains sequenced from one sample in a study of blood T cell repertoires in COVID-19. Method: immunoSEQ multiplex PCR; TCRdb's copy keeps in-frame clones and lacks some. The sample includes 130,000 to 150,000 clones, 85% to 90% of them seen just once. The sequenced material came from peripheral blood. The receptors were sampled from a woman aged 55-75 years with active COVID-19.

As for this clone: Germline and junction disagree at one end, which may indicate a read error. The chain is built from TRBV28 and TRBJ1-5, with D perhaps matching TRBD1 (6 bases). CDR3 length: 13 residues. Per germline, CDR1 MDHEN and CDR2 SYDVKM. CDR3 sequence: CASSLKVGRGCDF. Here the CDR3 DNA reads TGTGCCAGCAGTTTGAAGGTGGGGAGGGGGTGCGATTTT.

The chain joins TRBV15 to TRBJ2-3; 7 bases line up with TRBD2. This CDR3 spans 16 amino acids. Per the germline V gene, CDR1 is LNHNV and CDR2 is YYDKDF (reference sequence). The J segment lost 0 bases and the V segment lost 1 base, leaving 4 bases of the junction unmatched. CDR3 DNA: TGTGCCACCAGCAGAGCCAATAGCGGGAGCACAGATACGCAGTATTTT. Translating gives CATSRANSGSTDTQYF. The entire variable domain, with the rest obtained from reference TRBV15 and TRBJ2-3, is as follows: DAMVIQNPRYQVTQFGKPVTLSCSQTLNHNVMYWYQQKSSQAPKLLFHYYDKDFNNEADTPDNFQSRRPNTSFCFLDIRSPGLGDTAMYLCATSRANSGSTDTQYFGPGTRLTVL.

This clone appeared a single time. This chain joins TRBV18 and TRBJ1-1; a weak D match, TRBD1 (6 bases). Germline-derived CDR1 and CDR2 are KGHSH and LQKENI. V was clipped by 5 bases and J by 1 base, with 17 bases between them. There are 16 residues in the CDR3. CDR3 loop: CASSGGGRRGNTEAFF. The CDR3 DNA follows: TGTGCCAGCTCAGGCGGGGGGCGCAGAGGGAACACTGAAGCTTTCTTT.

In this sample, this clone turned up once. The chain recombines TRBV2 with TRBJ2-1; 7 bases are a match to TRBD2. The CDR3 covers 10 residues. V shed 6 bases and J 12 bases; nucleotides not matched to a gene: 2. Germline values: CDR1 SNHLY, CDR2 FYNNEI. The CDR3 sequence is CASSTGGQFF. In DNA, the CDR3 is TGTGCCAGCAGCACGGGAGGGCAGTTCTTC.

The chain employs TRBV9 and TRBJ2-5, with a possible D match to TRBD2 (6 bases). V lost 9 bases and J lost 4, with 22 bases in between. The V gene's germline CDR1 is SGDLS and CDR2 YYNGEE. CDR3 length equals 15 residues. CDR3 in amino acids: CATPVSRGGRETQYF. The CDR3 DNA is TGTGCCACCCCAGTCTCACGAGGAGGGCGAGAGACCCAGTACTTC.